Sequencing of this T cell receptor beta chain was carried out in a study of T cells expressing NK-cell markers. Beta-chain TCR cDNA was generated via 5'RACE template switching with UMIs. Following a re-call of the 5' RACE reads, TCRdb has one entry per CDR3 protein and lacks DNA. This listing includes about 150,000 distinct CDR3 sequences. This clonotype originated in a woman aged 45-59 years in good health. The sequenced material came from blood T cells: a sorted CD56 or NKG2C T cell subset, CD4+ or CD8+ T cells, or bulk PBMC T cells (not recorded which).

Here the CDR3 reads CASSPAGSLAIYEQYF. V and J are TRBV14 and TRBJ2-7; the TCRdb D gene call, TRBD1, has no DNA to confirm it. Germline V CDR1 and CDR2: SGHDN, FVKESK. The CDR3 length is 16 residues.